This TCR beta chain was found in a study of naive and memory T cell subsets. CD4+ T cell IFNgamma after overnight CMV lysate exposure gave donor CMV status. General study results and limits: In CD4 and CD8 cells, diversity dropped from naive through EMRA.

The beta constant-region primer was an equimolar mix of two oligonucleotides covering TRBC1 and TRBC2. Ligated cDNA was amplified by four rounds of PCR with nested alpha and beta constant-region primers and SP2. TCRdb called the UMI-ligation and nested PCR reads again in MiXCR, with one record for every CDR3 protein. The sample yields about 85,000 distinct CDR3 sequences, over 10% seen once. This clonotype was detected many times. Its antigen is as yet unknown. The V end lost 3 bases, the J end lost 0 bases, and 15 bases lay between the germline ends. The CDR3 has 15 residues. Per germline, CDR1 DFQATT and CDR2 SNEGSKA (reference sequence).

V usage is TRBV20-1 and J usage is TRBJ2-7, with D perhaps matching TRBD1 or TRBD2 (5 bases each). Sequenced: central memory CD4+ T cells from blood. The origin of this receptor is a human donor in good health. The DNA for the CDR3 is TGCAGTGCTAGTACGAGGGGACGCCGCTCCTACGAGCAGTACTTC. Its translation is CSASTRGRRSYEQYF.